This TCR beta chain was documented in a study of response to subunit inactivated influenza vaccine (dated 2018 in TCRdb). Study-level background: The study used deep quantitative T cell receptor repertoire profiling to track responses to a trivalent subunit inactivated influenza vaccine.

This clonotype was seen a handful of times. Its antigen is currently not known. No per-base quality is available; no much larger clone lies one base away. Including cysteine and phenylalanine, the CDR3 has 16 amino acids. The retained sequence is limited to the CDR3, 48 bases, with the frame set at the first base. The germline V gene yields SGHVS for CDR1 and FQNEAQ for CDR2. V and J lose 0 bases and 0 bases, and a span of 9 bases separates them. The full study reports these points: According to the authors, only a limited number of new T cells may be recruited by each seasonal influenza vaccination.

Receptor libraries were prepared by RT-PCR. Sequencing instrument: Illumina HiSeq 2500. TCRdb reran the public reads through fastp at Q25 and MiXCR, keeping productive beta chains. For every CDR3 protein sequence, its rows merge into one entry that carries the most common genes and DNA. The sample contains about 780,000 distinct CDR3 sequences, roughly 18% of them found a single time. The biggest ten clones account for approximately 11% of the sample. The clonotype was recovered from a man aged 50 to 60 who received an inactivated influenza vaccine. Donor details come from another sample of the same person, matched by shared clones. Sample: PBMCs from blood, taken 5 days after vaccination. Recombination connected TRBV7-8 to TRBJ2-1; the D region possibly corresponds to TRBD1 (6 bases align). The CDR3 region has the sequence CASSLAGQISYNEQFF. The base sequence is TGTGCCAGCAGCTTAGCCGGACAGATCTCCTACAATGAGCAGTTCTTC.